Presented here are 12 T cell receptor beta chains from one specimen sequenced in a study of blood T cell repertoires in COVID-19. Libraries were prepared by immunoSEQ multiplex PCR; TCRdb keeps only in-frame clonotypes and omits some of them. Of 200,000 to 250,000 clones in the sample, 84% are singletons; the top ten hold roughly 18%. Sequences were obtained from peripheral blood. Every receptor here comes from a woman older than 75 with active or convalescent COVID-19.

The V call is TRBV6-2 or TRBV6-3, the J call TRBJ1-3, with D unresolved. The germline V gene has CDR1 MNHEY and CDR2 SVGEGT. V was cut by 4 bases and J by 3 bases, with 10 bases left in between. This CDR3 has 14 residues. CDR3 bases: TGTGCCAGCAGTTCGCAAGCTCTTGGAAACACCATATATTTT. This translates into CASSSQALGNTIYF.

This sequence joins TRBV28 and TRBJ1-2; D unclear. This CDR3 region has 15 residues. From germline, CDR1 is MDHEN and CDR2 SYDVKM. The germline V and J ends were trimmed by 6 bases and 5 bases, with 19 bases remaining between them. The CDR3 DNA sequence: TGTGCCAGCAGCCCCATTCGGGCGGGAAATTATGGCTACACCTTC. Its translation is CASSPIRAGNYGYTF.

The chain joins TRBV5-1 to TRBJ2-2; possibly TRBD1 for D (6 bases). This CDR3 has 13 amino acids. V lost 4 bases and J lost 5, with 9 bases in between. Germline V gene data show CDR1 as SGHRS and CDR2 as YFSETQ. CDR3 residues: CASSPGVTGELFF. The CDR3, as DNA: TGCGCCAGCAGCCCAGGGGTAACCGGGGAGCTGTTTTTT.

This clone was counted a few times. The V and J genes are TRBV18 and TRBJ1-4, with D perhaps TRBD1 (6 bases). The germline V and J ends were trimmed by 4 bases and 3 bases, with 9 bases remaining between them. Germline assignment: CDR1 KGHSH and CDR2 LQKENI. CDR3 length equals 14 residues. CDR3 protein: CASSQQGSNEKLFF. CDR3 sequence (DNA): TGTGCCAGCTCACAACAGGGTTCTAATGAAAAACTGTTTTTT.

The rearrangement links TRBV5-1 to TRBJ1-4; TRBD1 is a possible D gene (5 bases). CDR1 is SGHRS, CDR2 YFSETQ, per germline. V lost 4 bases and J lost 8, with 21 bases in between. The CDR3 spans 16 residues. This CDR3 reads CASSPTGWGVGEKLFF. The CDR3 bases are TGCGCCAGCAGCCCAACCGGGTGGGGGGTTGGAGAAAAACTGTTTTTT. The variable domain in full, completed from reference TRBV5-1 and TRBJ1-4, reads KAGVTQTPRYLIKTRGQQVTLSCSPISGHRSVSWYQQTPGQGLQFLFEYFSETQRNKGNFPGRFSGRQFSNSRSEMNVSTLELGDSALYLCASSPTGWGVGEKLFFGSGTQLSVL.

This chain links TRBV2 with TRBJ2-1, with TRBD2 matching 8 bases. Germline V gene lookup returns CDR1 SNHLY and CDR2 FYNNEI. V lost 6 bases and J lost 13; bases outside the gene matches: 5. This CDR3 is 11 amino acids long. The CDR3 DNA follows: TGTGCCAGCAGCCCGCGGGAGGCTCAGTTCTTC. Amino acids: CASSPREAQFF.

V and J are TRBV14 and TRBJ1-6; 11 positions agree with TRBD1. This CDR3 is built from 14 residues. Losses at the gene ends were 4 bases for V and 10 bases for J; bases not matched to a gene: 3. Germline CDR1 is SGHDN and CDR2 is FVKESK. The CDR3 sequence is CASSPRTGGSPLHF. The DNA of the CDR3 is TGTGCCAGCAGCCCACGGACAGGGGGCTCACCCCTCCACTTT.

The chain carries TRBV5-4 and TRBJ2-3; 12 bases are a match to TRBD2. This CDR3 region has 16 residues. J was trimmed by 6 bases and V by 7 bases; bases with no gene match: 12. Per the germline V gene, CDR1 is SGHNT and CDR2 is YYREEE (reference sequence). Here the CDR3 reads CASSLPTSGRWDTQYF. CDR3 sequence (DNA): TGTGCCAGCTCCCTGCCAACTAGCGGGAGGTGGGATACGCAGTATTTT.

The rearrangement links TRBV28 to TRBJ1-2; maybe TRBD1 (5 bases). The ends were cut back, 3 bases at V and 5 bases at J, with 22 bases in the middle. The CDR3 is 17 residues long. In germline, CDR1 is MDHEN, CDR2 SYDVKM. This chain's CDR3 is CASSLGGGGSDPYGYTF. Written as DNA, the CDR3 is TGTGCCAGCAGTTTGGGGGGGGGAGGATCAGACCCTTATGGCTACACCTTC.

The chain has TRBV10-3 and TRBJ2-5, with D possibly being TRBD1 (6 bases). This CDR3 is built from 15 residues. Germline-derived CDR1 and CDR2 are ENHRY and SYGVKD. Trimming took off 0 bases at V and 3 bases at J, with 11 bases between the two ends. DNA for the CDR3: TGTGCCATCAGTGAGTCGGGTAAGGGGGAAGAGACCCAGTACTTC. Protein: CAISESGKGEETQYF.

This clone has at least ten counts. Other DNA sequences in this specimen translate into the identical CDR3. The chain links TRBV21-1 to TRBJ2-7; the table's D call TRBD1 went unverified against the DNA. TRBV21-1 is marked as a pseudogene. The length of the CDR3 is 16 residues. CDR3 sequence: CASSKGRQAPAYEQYF. CDR3 nucleotides: TGTGCCAGCAGCAAAGGTCGACAGGCCCCAGCCTACGAGCAGTACTTC.

This chain uses TRBV2 with TRBJ1-1; weak D call: TRBD1 (5 bases). The germline V and J ends were trimmed by 6 bases and 4 bases, with 15 bases remaining between them. In germline, CDR1 is SNHLY, CDR2 FYNNEI. The CDR3 spans 14 residues. CDR3 bases: TGTGCCAGCAGCAGGCGGGGGGAAGGCACTGAAGCTTTCTTT. Amino acid sequence: CASSRRGEGTEAFF. Full variable domain (rest looked up from reference TRBV2 and TRBJ1-1): EPEVTQTPSHQVTQMGQEVILRCVPISNHLYFYWYRQILGQKVEFLVSFYNNEISEKSEIFDDQFSVERPDGSNFTLKIRSTKLEDSAMYFCASSRRGEGTEAFFGQGTRLTVV.